A selection of T cell receptor beta chains follows, all from one sample in a study of early T cells in non-severe SARS-CoV-2 infection. TCRdb analysed the 5' RACE reads with MiXCR anew, one entry per CDR3 protein. The sample consists of some 81,000 distinct CDR3 sequences, about 16% of them appearing once. The material sequenced was whole blood. The receptors were sampled from an adult who was a healthcare worker with PCR-confirmed SARS-CoV-2 infection or an uninfected control (not recorded which). Both conserved end residues are part of each CDR3. D genes are given only for firm matches. Clone size is stated in some rows and not others, as once, few, many or a class when expanded.

v_call: TRBV18
clone_size: few
j_call: TRBJ2-6
d_call: TRBD1
cdr3_nt: TGTGCCAGCTCACCCGGACAGGGGAACTCTGGGGCCAACGTCCTGACTTTC
cdr3_aa: CASSPGQGNSGANVLTF

v_call: TRBV4-1
clone_size: .
j_call: TRBJ2-7
d_call: .
cdr3_nt: TGCGCCAGCAGCCTTCGGCGCTTTGGCTACGAGCAGTACTTC
cdr3_aa: CASSLRRFGYEQYF

v_call: TRBV28
clone_size: once
j_call: TRBJ2-7
d_call: .
cdr3_nt: TGTGCCAGCAGCCAGGGGGGGGAGCAGTACTTC
cdr3_aa: CASSQGGEQYF

v_call: TRBV7-6
clone_size: .
j_call: TRBJ2-5
d_call: .
cdr3_nt: TGTGCCAGCAGCCTCCGACAGGGACTTTCGGCCCAGTACTTC
cdr3_aa: CASSLRQGLSAQYF

v_call: TRBV30
clone_size: few
j_call: TRBJ2-2
d_call: .
cdr3_nt: TGTGCCTGGAGTAGGGTTAACACCGGGGAGGTGTTTTTT
cdr3_aa: CAWSRVNTGEVFF

v_call: TRBV7-6
clone_size: .
j_call: TRBJ1-3
d_call: .
cdr3_nt: TGTGCCGGTCGCTGGGGGCGATACCCCGCTACTTCTGGAAACACCATATATTTT
cdr3_aa: CAGRWGRYPATSGNTIYF

v_call: TRBV11-3
clone_size: .
j_call: TRBJ2-7
d_call: .
cdr3_nt: TGTGCCAGCAGCTTTCGCGGGACCGCCGTATTC
cdr3_aa: CASSFRGTAVF

v_call: TRBV9
clone_size: .
j_call: TRBJ1-3
d_call: TRBD1
cdr3_nt: TGTGCCAGCAGCGTAGGGACAGGGGTCCTAACTGGAAACACCATATATTTT
cdr3_aa: CASSVGTGVLTGNTIYF

v_call: TRBV7-6
clone_size: many
j_call: TRBJ1-3
d_call: .
cdr3_nt: TGTGCCAGCAGCCCTCAGCCGAACTCTGGAAACACCATATATTTT
cdr3_aa: CASSPQPNSGNTIYF

v_call: TRBV14
clone_size: .
j_call: TRBJ2-7
d_call: .
cdr3_nt: TGTGCCAGCAGCCCTATTCACTCCTACGAGCAGTACTTC
cdr3_aa: CASSPIHSYEQYF

v_call: TRBV7-9
clone_size: .
j_call: TRBJ2-5
d_call: .
cdr3_nt: TGTGCCAGCAGTCAGGGCAACCCGGTTGAGGAGACCCAGTACTTC
cdr3_aa: CASSQGNPVEETQYF

v_call: TRBV7-9
clone_size: .
j_call: TRBJ1-5
d_call: .
cdr3_nt: TGTGCCAGCAGTCCAGGTGGCGATCAGCCCCAGCATTTT
cdr3_aa: CASSPGGDQPQHF

v_call: TRBV6-1
clone_size: .
j_call: TRBJ1-5
d_call: .
cdr3_nt: TGTGCCAGCAGTGACAGGGCGAACCGTTATAGCAATCAGCCCCAGCATTTT
cdr3_aa: CASSDRANRYSNQPQHF

v_call: TRBV6-5
clone_size: .
j_call: TRBJ2-1
d_call: .
cdr3_nt: TGTGCCAGTACTCGGGGGAATGAGCAGTTCTTC
cdr3_aa: CASTRGNEQFF

v_call: TRBV14
clone_size: .
j_call: TRBJ2-5
d_call: .
cdr3_nt: TGTGCCAGCAGCCAAGATACGGGACTGGGGAAGACCCAGTACTTC
cdr3_aa: CASSQDTGLGKTQYF

v_call: TRBV4-1
clone_size: many
j_call: TRBJ1-5
d_call: .
cdr3_nt: TGCGCCAGCAGCCAAATAAGCAATCAGCCCCAGCATTTT
cdr3_aa: CASSQISNQPQHF

v_call: TRBV29-1
clone_size: .
j_call: TRBJ1-5
d_call: .
cdr3_nt: TGCAGCGTTATGGAGAACAGTAAGGGGAATCAGCCCCAGCATTTT
cdr3_aa: CSVMENSKGNQPQHF

v_call: TRBV30
clone_size: .
j_call: TRBJ2-7
d_call: .
cdr3_nt: TGTGCCTGGAGTCCTTGGACAGCGATGACCCCCTACGAGCAGTACTTC
cdr3_aa: CAWSPWTAMTPYEQYF

v_call: TRBV5-4
clone_size: many
j_call: TRBJ2-2
d_call: .
cdr3_nt: TGTGCCAGCAGCCGGGATTCCCCCACCGGGGAGCTGTTTTTT
cdr3_aa: CASSRDSPTGELFF

v_call: TRBV7-3
clone_size: many
j_call: TRBJ1-1
d_call: .
cdr3_nt: TGTGCCAGCAGCTTGGAAATGGACACTGAAGCTTTCTTT
cdr3_aa: CASSLEMDTEAFF

v_call: TRBV7-2
clone_size: many
j_call: TRBJ1-1
d_call: .
cdr3_nt: TGTGCCAGCAGACACCCCCCAGTAGCGAACACTGAAGCTTTCTTT
cdr3_aa: CASRHPPVANTEAFF

v_call: TRBV4-1
clone_size: .
j_call: TRBJ2-5
d_call: TRBD2
cdr3_nt: TGCGCCAGCAGCCATTCACTAGCGGGGGGCCCCCCCCAAGAGACCCAGTACTTC
cdr3_aa: CASSHSLAGGPPQETQYF

v_call: TRBV24-1
clone_size: .
j_call: TRBJ2-2
d_call: .
cdr3_nt: TGTGCCACCACCCGAAATCCCGGCACCGGGGAGCTGTTTTTT
cdr3_aa: CATTRNPGTGELFF

v_call: TRBV4-2
clone_size: .
j_call: TRBJ2-1
d_call: TRBD2
cdr3_nt: TGTGCCAGCAGCCGCACGCTAGCGGGAGTATTGGATGAGCAGTTCTTC
cdr3_aa: CASSRTLAGVLDEQFF

v_call: TRBV5-1
clone_size: .
j_call: TRBJ2-7
d_call: .
cdr3_nt: TGCGCCAGCAGCTTGGGAAGTCGAGAGTACGAGCAGTACTTC
cdr3_aa: CASSLGSREYEQYF

v_call: TRBV5-4
clone_size: .
j_call: TRBJ2-1
d_call: .
cdr3_nt: TGTGCCATCTCGGACGGGACCTACAATGAGCAGTTCTTC
cdr3_aa: CAISDGTYNEQFF

v_call: TRBV29-1
clone_size: few
j_call: TRBJ2-7
d_call: .
cdr3_nt: TGCAGCGTTGGGAGGGGCAGGGAGCAGTACTTC
cdr3_aa: CSVGRGREQYF

v_call: TRBV7-9
clone_size: few
j_call: TRBJ1-1
d_call: .
cdr3_nt: TGTGCCAGCAGCGGGGGGTCCAGTATTCACACTGAAGCTTTCTTT
cdr3_aa: CASSGGSSIHTEAFF

v_call: TRBV29-1
clone_size: few
j_call: TRBJ2-3
d_call: TRBD2
cdr3_nt: TGCAGCGTCTCAGTAGCGGGAGTCACAGATACGCAGTATTTT
cdr3_aa: CSVSVAGVTDTQYF

v_call: TRBV7-6
clone_size: few
j_call: TRBJ2-3
d_call: TRBD2
cdr3_nt: TGTGCCAGCAGCTTAGAACTAGCGGCCGGGGGAGATACGCAGTATTTT
cdr3_aa: CASSLELAAGGDTQYF

v_call: TRBV27
clone_size: few
j_call: TRBJ1-4
d_call: TRBD1
cdr3_nt: TGTGCCAGCAGTGACCGGGACAGGGGTTTTGAAAAACTGTTTTTT
cdr3_aa: CASSDRDRGFEKLFF

v_call: TRBV7-3
clone_size: .
j_call: TRBJ1-1
d_call: TRBD1
cdr3_nt: TGTGCCAGCAGCCCACAACAGGGGAGGACTGAAGCTTTCTTT
cdr3_aa: CASSPQQGRTEAFF

v_call: TRBV30
clone_size: .
j_call: TRBJ1-5
d_call: .
cdr3_nt: TGTGCCTGTTCGGGCCAAAGCAATCAGCCCCAGCATTTT
cdr3_aa: CACSGQSNQPQHF

v_call: TRBV9
clone_size: many
j_call: TRBJ2-1
d_call: TRBD1
cdr3_nt: TGTGCCAGCAGCCGGGACAGGGAGGACAATGAGCAGTTCTTC
cdr3_aa: CASSRDREDNEQFF

v_call: TRBV7-8
clone_size: many
j_call: TRBJ2-1
d_call: .
cdr3_nt: TGTGCCAGCAGCTTAGGTGGGGGGCCGCAAAATGAGCAGTTCTTC
cdr3_aa: CASSLGGGPQNEQFF

v_call: TRBV21-1
clone_size: .
j_call: TRBJ2-1
d_call: .
cdr3_nt: TGTGCCAGCAGCAAAAAACCCGGACTAGCGGGAGACAATGAGCAGTTCTTC
cdr3_aa: CASSKKPGLAGDNEQFF

v_call: TRBV5-1
clone_size: few
j_call: TRBJ2-3
d_call: TRBD2
cdr3_nt: TGCGCCAGCAGCCCTGGTAGCGGGTATGCAGATACGCAGTATTTT
cdr3_aa: CASSPGSGYADTQYF

v_call: TRBV5-4
clone_size: .
j_call: TRBJ2-1
d_call: TRBD1
cdr3_nt: TGTGCCAGCACTTACCGGGACAGGACCTACAATGAGCAGTTCTTC
cdr3_aa: CASTYRDRTYNEQFF

v_call: TRBV12-5
clone_size: few
j_call: TRBJ2-3
d_call: .
cdr3_nt: TGTGCTAGTGGTTTGGTACAGGAGCAGTATTTT
cdr3_aa: CASGLVQEQYF

v_call: TRBV5-1
clone_size: many
j_call: TRBJ2-7
d_call: TRBD1
cdr3_nt: TGCGCCAGCCAGGACACAGGGGGCCGGTACGAGCAGTACTTC
cdr3_aa: CASQDTGGRYEQYF

v_call: TRBV7-3
clone_size: .
j_call: TRBJ2-3
d_call: .
cdr3_nt: TGTGCCAGCCGCTCTAGGGTTCCTACAGATACGCAGTATTTT
cdr3_aa: CASRSRVPTDTQYF

v_call: TRBV11-2
clone_size: many
j_call: TRBJ1-1
d_call: .
cdr3_nt: TGTGCCAGCAGCTTAGAAGCAGGTGAGGGCACTGAAGCTTTCTTT
cdr3_aa: CASSLEAGEGTEAFF

v_call: TRBV11-3
clone_size: few
j_call: TRBJ2-1
d_call: TRBD1
cdr3_nt: TGTGCCAGCAGCTCTCCAGGGGGCCCCTACAATGAGCAGTTCTTC
cdr3_aa: CASSSPGGPYNEQFF

v_call: TRBV6-5
clone_size: few
j_call: TRBJ1-1
d_call: .
cdr3_nt: TGTGCCAGCAGTCCCACAGGGAGGGCAGGTCGCGCTGAAGCTTTCTTT
cdr3_aa: CASSPTGRAGRAEAFF

v_call: TRBV20-1
clone_size: few
j_call: TRBJ1-6
d_call: .
cdr3_nt: TGCAGTGCTAGGGAGCGAGCGGGCTTGTTAGGTTCACCCCTCCACTTT
cdr3_aa: CSARERAGLLGSPLHF

v_call: TRBV11-2
clone_size: .
j_call: TRBJ2-1
d_call: TRBD2
cdr3_nt: TGTGCCAGCAGCTTAGATCATAGTAGCGGGAGGGGATCCTACAATGAGCAGTTCTTC
cdr3_aa: CASSLDHSSGRGSYNEQFF

v_call: TRBV12-3/TRBV12-4
clone_size: few
j_call: TRBJ1-2
d_call: .
cdr3_nt: TGTGCCAGCAGCCCCATAACTGGAGGCTACACCTTC
cdr3_aa: CASSPITGGYTF

v_call: TRBV11-2
clone_size: few
j_call: TRBJ1-6
d_call: TRBD1
cdr3_nt: TGTGCCAGCAGCTTAGAGGACAGGGCTCGTAATTCACCCCTCCACTTT
cdr3_aa: CASSLEDRARNSPLHF

v_call: TRBV3-1
clone_size: few
j_call: TRBJ1-2
d_call: TRBD1
cdr3_nt: TGTGCCAGCAGCCCCAACCAGGGGGCAGAATATGGCTACACCTTC
cdr3_aa: CASSPNQGAEYGYTF

v_call: TRBV7-8
clone_size: .
j_call: TRBJ1-5
d_call: .
cdr3_nt: TGTGCCAGCAGCTTAGCGTGGGGGACCATCCCCGGGCCCCAGCATTTT
cdr3_aa: CASSLAWGTIPGPQHF

v_call: TRBV14
clone_size: .
j_call: TRBJ2-7
d_call: .
cdr3_nt: TGTGCCAGCAGCCAGACGGGGGTAGTGTACGAGCAGTACTTC
cdr3_aa: CASSQTGVVYEQYF

v_call: TRBV20-1
clone_size: .
j_call: TRBJ2-7
d_call: .
cdr3_nt: TGCAGTGCTAGAGATAAGGGACCCTACGAGCAGTACTTC
cdr3_aa: CSARDKGPYEQYF

v_call: TRBV2
clone_size: few
j_call: TRBJ1-2
d_call: .
cdr3_nt: TGTGCCAGCAGTGAAGACTATGGCTACACCTTC
cdr3_aa: CASSEDYGYTF

v_call: TRBV6-6
clone_size: .
j_call: TRBJ2-1
d_call: TRBD2
cdr3_nt: TGTGCCAGCAGATCTAGACTAGCGGAGGATCCCTACAATGAGCAGTTCTTC
cdr3_aa: CASRSRLAEDPYNEQFF

v_call: TRBV3-1
clone_size: few
j_call: TRBJ1-5
d_call: .
cdr3_nt: TGTGCCAGCAGCCAAGACCCAGGGTGGGATCAGCCCCAGCATTTT
cdr3_aa: CASSQDPGWDQPQHF

v_call: TRBV12-3/TRBV12-4
clone_size: .
j_call: TRBJ2-2
d_call: .
cdr3_nt: TGTGCCAGCAGTTTACTAGACACCGGGGAGCTGTTTTTT
cdr3_aa: CASSLLDTGELFF

v_call: TRBV2
clone_size: .
j_call: TRBJ2-6
d_call: TRBD2
cdr3_nt: TGTGCCAGCTTCGATAATACCGGGACTATACACTCTGGGGCCAACGTCCTGACTTTC
cdr3_aa: CASFDNTGTIHSGANVLTF

v_call: TRBV7-6
clone_size: .
j_call: TRBJ2-7
d_call: TRBD2
cdr3_nt: TGTGCCAGCAGCTCCCAGGTAGCGGGAGGGCCACACTCCTACGAGCAGTACTTC
cdr3_aa: CASSSQVAGGPHSYEQYF

v_call: TRBV27
clone_size: few
j_call: TRBJ2-1
d_call: .
cdr3_nt: TGTGCCAGCACCCCCATTCGGGGCCCGAGGATCGATGAGCAGTTCTTC
cdr3_aa: CASTPIRGPRIDEQFF

v_call: TRBV10-3
clone_size: .
j_call: TRBJ2-1
d_call: .
cdr3_nt: TGTGCCCACTCCATACAGGGCAACTCCTACAATGAGCAGTTCTTC
cdr3_aa: CAHSIQGNSYNEQFF